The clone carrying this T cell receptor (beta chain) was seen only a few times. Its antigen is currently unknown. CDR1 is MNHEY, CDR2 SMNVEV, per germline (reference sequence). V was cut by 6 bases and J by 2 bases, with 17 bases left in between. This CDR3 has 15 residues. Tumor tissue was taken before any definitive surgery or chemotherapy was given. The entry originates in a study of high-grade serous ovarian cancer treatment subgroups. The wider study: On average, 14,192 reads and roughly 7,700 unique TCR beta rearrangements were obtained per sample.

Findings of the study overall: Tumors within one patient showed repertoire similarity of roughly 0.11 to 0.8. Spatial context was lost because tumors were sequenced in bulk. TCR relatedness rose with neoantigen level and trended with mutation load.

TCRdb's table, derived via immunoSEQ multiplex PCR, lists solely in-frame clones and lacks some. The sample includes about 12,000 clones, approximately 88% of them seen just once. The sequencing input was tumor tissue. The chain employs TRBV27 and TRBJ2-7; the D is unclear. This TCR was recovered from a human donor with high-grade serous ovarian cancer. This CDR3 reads CASSSTDAPPYEQYF. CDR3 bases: TGTGCCAGCAGCTCCACCGACGCCCCGCCCTACGAGCAGTACTTC.